This T cell receptor beta chain comes out of a study of vaccination effects on CD4 cells after COVID-19. Study-level information: Antigen-specific CD4+ T cells were expanded with viral peptide pools in the ViraFEST assay before sequencing.

Study-level findings and limits: Few convalescent patients were studied, and early post-infection samples were lacking.

About this clone itself: What it recognizes is unknown.

Trimming took 6 bases from V and 9 from J; bases not matched to a gene: 11. The CDR3 is 16 residues long. The germline gives CDR1 SNHLY, CDR2 FYNNEI. The data were produced by immunoSEQ multiplex PCR, yet TCRdb's version contains in-frame clones alone and is incomplete. The sample yields 45,000 to 75,000 clones, 60% to 85% seen once. The culture ran for 9 to 11 days, and then CD4+ T cells were isolated. Cultures had half their medium replaced with IL-2 medium on days 3 and 7. The sample in question was CD4+ T cells from PBMCs cultured without peptide, obtained before COVID-19 vaccination. The rearrangement joins TRBV2 to TRBJ2-1; 13 nucleotides agree with TRBD2. The TCR comes from a human donor who received a COVID-19 vaccine. The CDR3 loop reads CASSVSLAGGPGEQFF. DNA of the CDR3: TGTGCCAGCAGCGTTTCACTAGCGGGGGGGCCAGGTGAGCAGTTCTTC. The complete variable domain, with remaining parts taken from reference TRBV2 and TRBJ2-1, reads EPEVTQTPSHQVTQMGQEVILRCVPISNHLYFYWYRQILGQKVEFLVSFYNNEISEKSEIFDDQFSVERPDGSNFTLKIRSTKLEDSAMYFCASSVSLAGGPGEQFFGPGTRLTVL.